Here is one T cell receptor beta chain with its context. What it binds is not known. The junction shows a germline mismatch at one end, possibly a read error. The sample belongs to a study of tumor-infiltrating lymphocytes in primary liver carcinoma. Background on the study: Patients included men and women of 30 to 69 years.

Starting material of about 0.45 ug total RNA yielded TCR beta cDNA via a constant-region primer. Slightly modified ARM-PCR, run as three nested multiplex PCR rounds, produced the TCR beta libraries. The first two PCR rounds used TRBV1-TRBV30 primers with a Cbeta primer, about 9 cycles each. TCRdb analysed the multiplex PCR reads with MiXCR anew, one entry per CDR3 protein. The table includes fewer than 350,000 distinct CDR3 sequences, 65% detected once. Broader study findings: Reduced overlap was seen in tumor-adjacent and tumor-blood pairs versus tumor region pairs.

The germline V gene encodes CDR1 MNHEY and CDR2 SVGAGI. The CDR3 length is 14 residues. In addition to blood RNA drawn from unsorted whole blood, germline DNA was extracted. The chain joins TRBV6-5 to TRBJ2-7; 7 positions match TRBD1. The receptor comes from a man aged 35-49 years with primary liver carcinoma and hepatitis B virus infection. Input material: peripheral blood. The CDR3 sequence: CASTTADRDHEQYF. CDR3 in DNA: TGTGCCAGCACCACGGCCGACAGGGACCACGAGCAGTACTTT.